Sequencing of this TCR beta chain was carried out in a study of T cell changes during pregnancy in multiple sclerosis. This CDR3 is 15 amino acids long. Looked up from germline, CDR1 is SGHNT and CDR2 is YYREEE (reference sequence). This clone was recorded once. Here immunoSEQ multiplex PCR was the method, and the copy in TCRdb shows in-frame clones only, minus some. This sample has approximately 70,000 clones, with 92% found just once. This receptor was taken from a female donor in good health, enrolled as a control in a pregnancy study. V is TRBV5-4 and J is TRBJ2-5; 7 nucleotides match TRBD2. The J call may be incorrect, as the DNA end agrees better with TRBJ2-7. This material consisted of peripheral blood, taken in the second trimester of pregnancy. The chain's CDR3 is CASSRGRESSYEQYF. CDR3 nucleotide sequence: TGTGCCAGCAGCCGGGGGAGGGAGTCTTCCTACGAGCAGTACTTC.